This T cell receptor beta chain was observed in a study of blood T cell repertoires in COVID-19. Study at large: Sites across the United States, Italy and Spain contributed samples from acute and convalescent COVID-19. The analysed material was cDNA or gDNA that came from T cells, B-cell-depleted T cells, or PBMCs.

Per the original data handling: Quantification of nucleated cells was approximated via reference gene primer amplification. The table came from immunoSEQ multiplex PCR; TCRdb's copy has only in-frame clones and leaves some out. V and J calls and clone size are given by that table; D and trimming were obtained from the DNA. This sample has about 74,000 clones, with around 87% found just once. Germline assignment: CDR1 MGHDK and CDR2 SYGVNS. CDR3 length: 14 amino acids. The V end was cut by 7 bases, the J end by 9 bases, with 16 bases between. J is TRBJ1-6 and V is TRBV25-1; D might be TRBD1 (6 bases). The receptor comes from a woman of 80 years or more with active or convalescent COVID-19. Sequencing was done on a sample of peripheral blood. The CDR3 loop is CASTPTDSLSPLHF. In nucleotides, the CDR3 is TGTGCCAGCACTCCGACGGACAGCCTTTCACCCCTCCACTTT.